This T cell receptor (beta chain) was captured in a study of T cell repertoires in cytomegalovirus infection. Study in general: Matching HLA type, along with CMV infection, was indicated by public TCR beta signatures.

On this clonotype: No antigen is known for it.

Germline trimming cut 4 bases from V and 4 bases from J; bases unmatched to any gene: 5. Germline V gene data show CDR1 as KGHDR and CDR2 as SFDVKD. The CDR3 totals 15 residues. TCRdb redid the calling of the reads with MiXCR, one entry per CDR3 protein. The sample shows about 900,000 distinct CDR3 sequences, around 29% of them seen only once. The genes are TRBV24-1 and TRBJ2-1, with 8 nucleotides matching TRBD2. The origin of this receptor is a human donor in good health (CMV status not recorded). Some clones in this sample may be carry-over from other donors' samples. The sample in question was cultured CD8+ T cells from PBMCs, obtained from culture after CMV antigen stimulation. The CDR3 region is CATSDERGRYNEQFF. The CDR3 DNA follows: TGTGCCACCAGTGACGAGCGGGGGAGATACAATGAGCAGTTCTTC.